This is a list of T cell receptor beta chains from one sample in a study of blood T cells in healthy people across ages. Each CDR3 protein is one row after TCRdb ran MiXCR on the 5' RACE reads. The sample yields about a million distinct CDR3 sequences, around 54% seen once. The sequenced material came from blood. The source is an older woman in good health. Each CDR3 is given with its conserved first and last residue. The order of the fields is clone size, V gene, J gene, D gene, CDR3 protein, CDR3 DNA. D genes are given only for firm matches. Only part of the rows carry a size: once, few, many, or a class if the clone is expanded.

-	TRBV10-3	TRBJ2-5	TRBD1	CAISTGVEQYF	TGTGCCATCAGTACAGGGGTTGAGCAGTACTTC
few	TRBV29-1	TRBJ2-5	TRBD2	CSIEGLGQETQYF	TGCAGCATTGAAGGACTAGGACAAGAGACCCAGTACTTC
-	TRBV7-2	TRBJ2-7	-	CASSFPYPYEQYF	TGTGCCAGCAGCTTTCCGTACCCCTACGAGCAGTACTTC
few	TRBV6-5	TRBJ2-3	-	CASSYSTVGGADEWDTQYF	TGTGCCAGCAGTTACTCGACGGTCGGGGGAGCCGACGAGTGGGATACGCAGTATTTT
-	TRBV4-1	TRBJ1-3	-	CASSQEGTFGNTIYF	TGCGCCAGCAGCCAAGAGGGGACCTTCGGAAACACCATATATTTT
-	TRBV18	TRBJ1-1	-	CASLSGSEAFF	TGTGCCAGCTTGAGCGGCAGCGAAGCTTTCTTT
-	TRBV15	TRBJ1-2	-	CATTERRGGRIYGYTF	TGTGCCACAACGGAACGTCGGGGGGGAAGAATCTATGGCTACACCTTC
few	TRBV6-7	TRBJ2-7	TRBD2	CASSYREAEQYF	TGTGCCAGCAGTTACCGGGAGGCCGAGCAGTACTTC
few	TRBV20-1	TRBJ2-7	TRBD2	CSARTHIAGAYEQYF	TGCAGTGCTAGAACCCACATAGCGGGTGCCTACGAGCAGTACTTC
-	TRBV12-3/TRBV12-4	TRBJ1-4	-	CASSLVGPRGKLFF	TGTGCCAGCAGTTTAGTGGGACCCCGTGGAAAACTGTTTTTT
-	TRBV29-1	TRBJ1-4	TRBD1	CSVAGGHEKLFF	TGCAGCGTAGCAGGGGGGCATGAAAAACTGTTTTTT
-	TRBV4-1	TRBJ2-2	-	CASSQGPVTGELFF	TGCGCCAGCAGCCAAGGGCCGGTCACCGGGGAGCTGTTTTTT
few	TRBV11-1	TRBJ2-6	TRBD2	CASSLGSGAAQAPSGANVLTF	TGTGCCAGCAGCTTAGGGAGCGGGGCGGCCCAAGCTCCTTCTGGGGCCAACGTCCTGACTTTC
once	TRBV27	TRBJ2-7	-	CASSIRGYPYEQYF	TGTGCCAGCAGCATCAGGGGCTACCCCTACGAGCAGTACTTC
few	TRBV2	TRBJ1-1	-	CASSVKGWNTEAFF	TGTGCCAGCAGTGTAAAGGGGTGGAACACTGAAGCTTTCTTT
many	TRBV27	TRBJ2-1	-	CASNPVSGGSYNEQFF	TGTGCCAGCAATCCCGTGTCCGGGGGCTCCTACAATGAGCAGTTCTTC
-	TRBV7-2	TRBJ1-1	-	CASSPVTDTEAFF	TGTGCCAGCAGCCCAGTGACGGACACTGAAGCTTTCTTT
-	TRBV20-1	TRBJ2-5	TRBD2	CSAQLAGGRETQYF	TGCAGCGCGCAACTAGCGGGAGGGAGAGAGACCCAGTACTTC
-	TRBV30	TRBJ2-1	TRBD1	CAWSLTTRTGNEQFF	TGTGCCTGGAGTCTAACGACGAGGACAGGGAATGAGCAGTTCTTC
many	TRBV12-3/TRBV12-4	TRBJ2-7	-	CASSFGGTTYEQYF	TGTGCCAGCAGTTTCGGAGGGACAACCTACGAGCAGTACTTC